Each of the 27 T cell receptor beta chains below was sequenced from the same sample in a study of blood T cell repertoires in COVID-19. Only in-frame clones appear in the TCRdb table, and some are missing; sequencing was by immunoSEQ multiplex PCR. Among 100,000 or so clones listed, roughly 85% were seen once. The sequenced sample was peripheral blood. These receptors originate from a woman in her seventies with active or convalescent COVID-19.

The CDR3 spells CASSSYQGSPAYNEQFF. In DNA form, the CDR3 reads TGTGCCAGTAGTTCATACCAGGGGTCCCCTGCCTACAATGAGCAGTTCTTC. J is TRBJ2-1 and V is TRBV19; tentatively, D is TRBD1 (6 bases). V lost 5 bases and J lost 2, with 19 bases in between. This CDR3 region has 17 residues. Germline CDR1 LNHDA, CDR2 SQIVND (reference sequence). Full variable domain (remainder filled in from reference TRBV19 and TRBJ2-1): DGGITQSPKYLFRKEGQNVTLSCEQNLNHDAMYWYRQDPGQGLRLIYYSQIVNDFQKGDIAEGYSVSREKKESFPLTVTSAQKNPTAFYLCASSSYQGSPAYNEQFFGPGTRLTVL.

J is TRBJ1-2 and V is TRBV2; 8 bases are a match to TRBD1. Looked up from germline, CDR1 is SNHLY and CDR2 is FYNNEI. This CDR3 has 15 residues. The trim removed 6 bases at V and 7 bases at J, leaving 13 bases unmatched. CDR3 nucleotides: TGTGCCAGCAGGGCAGGAACGGGACAGGCCCTTGGCTACACCTTC. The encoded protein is CASRAGTGQALGYTF. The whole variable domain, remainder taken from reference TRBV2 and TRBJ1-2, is EPEVTQTPSHQVTQMGQEVILRCVPISNHLYFYWYRQILGQKVEFLVSFYNNEISEKSEIFDDQFSVERPDGSNFTLKIRSTKLEDSAMYFCASRAGTGQALGYTFGSGTRLTVV.

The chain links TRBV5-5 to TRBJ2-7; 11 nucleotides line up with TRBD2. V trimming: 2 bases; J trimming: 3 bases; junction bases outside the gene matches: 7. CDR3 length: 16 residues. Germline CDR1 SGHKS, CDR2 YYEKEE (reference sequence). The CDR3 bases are TGTGCCAGCAGCTTTGGTCGCCTAGCGGGGGGCTACGAGCAGTACTTC. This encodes CASSFGRLAGGYEQYF.

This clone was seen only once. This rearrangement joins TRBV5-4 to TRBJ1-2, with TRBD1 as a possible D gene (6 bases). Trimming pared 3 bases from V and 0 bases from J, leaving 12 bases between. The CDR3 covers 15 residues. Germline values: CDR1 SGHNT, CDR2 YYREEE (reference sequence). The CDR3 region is CASSSLQGSNYGYTF. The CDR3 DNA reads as TGTGCCAGCAGCTCCCTGCAGGGGTCTAACTATGGCTACACCTTC.

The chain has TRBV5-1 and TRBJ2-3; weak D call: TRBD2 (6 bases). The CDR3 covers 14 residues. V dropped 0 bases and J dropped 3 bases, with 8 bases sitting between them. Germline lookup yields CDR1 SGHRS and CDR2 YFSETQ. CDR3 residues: CASSLGAGTDTQYF. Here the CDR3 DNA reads TGCGCCAGCAGCTTGGGGGCGGGAACAGATACGCAGTATTTT.

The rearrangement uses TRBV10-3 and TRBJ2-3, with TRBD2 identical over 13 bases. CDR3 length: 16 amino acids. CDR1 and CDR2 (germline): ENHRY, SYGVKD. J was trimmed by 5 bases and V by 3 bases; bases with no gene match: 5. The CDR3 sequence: CAISDTSGRAIDTQYF. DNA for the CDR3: TGTGCCATCAGTGATACTAGCGGGAGGGCCATAGATACGCAGTATTTT.

The CDR3 DNA reads TGTGCCACCAGTGATTTGGAGGGAAATCAGCCCCAGCATTTT. Translated: CATSDLEGNQPQHF. The chain has TRBV24-1 and TRBJ1-5, with D unclear. The CDR3 contains 14 residues. Trimming removed 0 bases from V and 4 bases from J, with 6 bases in between. Germline V gives CDR1 KGHDR, CDR2 SFDVKD.

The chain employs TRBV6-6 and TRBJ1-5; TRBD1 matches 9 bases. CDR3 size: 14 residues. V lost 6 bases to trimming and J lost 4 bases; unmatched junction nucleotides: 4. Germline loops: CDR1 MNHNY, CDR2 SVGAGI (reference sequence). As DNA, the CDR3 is TGTGCCAGCAGCGCCGGGACAGGGAATCAGCCCCAGCATTTT. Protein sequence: CASSAGTGNQPQHF.

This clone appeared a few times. The CDR3 spells CASSPLGGTNQETQYF. Written as DNA, the CDR3 is TGTGCCAGCTCACCCCTAGGCGGGACCAATCAAGAGACCCAGTACTTC. The genes are TRBV18 and TRBJ2-5, with D possibly TRBD2 on 6 matching bases. The CDR3 totals 16 residues. CDR1 and CDR2 from the germline V gene are KGHSH and LQKENI. The V end lost 3 bases, the J end lost 2 bases, and 16 bases lay between the germline ends.

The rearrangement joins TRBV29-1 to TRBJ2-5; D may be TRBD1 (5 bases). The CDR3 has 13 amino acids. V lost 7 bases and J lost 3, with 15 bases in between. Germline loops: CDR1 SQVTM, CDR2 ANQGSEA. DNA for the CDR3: TGCAGCGGAGCGAGACAGAGCAAAGAGACCCAGTACTTC. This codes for CSGARQSKETQYF.

CDR3: CASSVASGGSTDTQYF. The CDR3, as DNA: TGTGCCAGCAGCGTAGCTAGCGGGGGCAGCACAGATACGCAGTATTTT. V gene TRBV9 combines with J gene TRBJ2-3; 10 bases are shared with TRBD2. Germline CDR1 and CDR2: SGDLS and YYNGEE. Trimming at V came to 0 bases and at J to 0 bases, leaving 1 base not matched to a gene. The CDR3 has 16 residues.

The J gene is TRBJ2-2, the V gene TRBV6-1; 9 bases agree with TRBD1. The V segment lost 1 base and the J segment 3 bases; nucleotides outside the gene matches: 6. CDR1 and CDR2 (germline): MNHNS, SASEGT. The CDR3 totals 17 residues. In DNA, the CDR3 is TGTGCCAGCAGTGAAGGAATCAGGACAGGGGACACCGGGGAGCTGTTTTTT. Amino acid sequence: CASSEGIRTGDTGELFF.

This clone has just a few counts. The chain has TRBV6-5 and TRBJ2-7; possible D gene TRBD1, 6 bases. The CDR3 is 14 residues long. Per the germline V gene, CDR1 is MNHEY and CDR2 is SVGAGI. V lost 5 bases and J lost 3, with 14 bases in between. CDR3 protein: CASSPRGTVYEQYF. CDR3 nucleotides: TGTGCCAGCAGTCCCAGGGGTACGGTCTACGAGCAGTACTTC.

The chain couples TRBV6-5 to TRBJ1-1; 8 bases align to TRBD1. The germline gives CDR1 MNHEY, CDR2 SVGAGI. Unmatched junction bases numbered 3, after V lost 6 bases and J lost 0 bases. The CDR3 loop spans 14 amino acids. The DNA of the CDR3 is TGTGCCAGCAGCTGGACAGGGATGAACACTGAAGCTTTCTTT. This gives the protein CASSWTGMNTEAFF.

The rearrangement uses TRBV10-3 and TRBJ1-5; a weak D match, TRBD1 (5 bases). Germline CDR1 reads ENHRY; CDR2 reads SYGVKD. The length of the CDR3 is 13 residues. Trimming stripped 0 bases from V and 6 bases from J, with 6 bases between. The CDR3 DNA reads TGTGCCATCAGTGAGTCAGGGGTTCAGCCCCAGCATTTT. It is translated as CAISESGVQPQHF.

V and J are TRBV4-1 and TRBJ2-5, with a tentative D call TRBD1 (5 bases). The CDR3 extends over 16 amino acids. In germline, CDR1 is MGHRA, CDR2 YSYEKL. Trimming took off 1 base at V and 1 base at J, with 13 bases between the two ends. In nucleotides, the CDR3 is TGCGCCAGCAGCCAAGTGCAGGGAAAGTTCCAAGAGACCCAGTACTTC. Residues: CASSQVQGKFQETQYF.

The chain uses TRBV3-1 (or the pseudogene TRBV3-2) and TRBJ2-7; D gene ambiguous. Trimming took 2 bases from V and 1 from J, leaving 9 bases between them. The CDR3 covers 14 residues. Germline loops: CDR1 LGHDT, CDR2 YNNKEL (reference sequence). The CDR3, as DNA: TGTGCCAGCAGCCAATGGCAGATGTCCTACGAGCAGTACTTC. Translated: CASSQWQMSYEQYF.

The DNA of the CDR3 is TGTGCCAGCAGCAGGGGCTCGGCGAAGTATGGCTACACCTTC. It specifies CASSRGSAKYGYTF. The gene calls are TRBV28 and TRBJ1-2; tentative D call: TRBD1 (6 bases). The germline gives CDR1 MDHEN, CDR2 SYDVKM. The V end lost 6 bases, the J end lost 5 bases, and 16 bases lay between the germline ends. The length of the CDR3 is 14 residues.

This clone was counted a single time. The CDR3 region is CASSRDSRDQPQHF. DNA of the CDR3: TGTGCCAGCAGCCGGGATTCTAGAGATCAGCCCCAGCATTTT. The chain couples TRBV5-5 to TRBJ1-5; D remains ambiguous. The CDR3 length is 14 residues. Germline CDR1 is SGHKS and CDR2 is YYEKEE (reference sequence). V shed 4 bases and J shed 5 bases, with 13 bases lying between them.

The CDR3: CASSRYADTQYF. CDR3 nucleotides: TGTGCCAGCAGTCGCTATGCGGATACGCAGTATTTT. The chain employs TRBV7-2 and TRBJ2-3; no definite D call. V dropped 6 bases and J dropped 6 bases, with 10 bases sitting between them. The CDR3 has 12 residues. The V gene's germline CDR1 is SGHTA and CDR2 FQGNSA. The complete variable domain, with remaining parts taken from reference TRBV7-2 and TRBJ2-3, reads GAGVSQSPSNKVTEKGKDVELRCDPISGHTALYWYRQSLGQGLEFLIYFQGNSAPDKSGLPSDRFSAERTGGSVSTLTIQRTQQEDSAVYLCASSRYADTQYFGPGTRLTVL.

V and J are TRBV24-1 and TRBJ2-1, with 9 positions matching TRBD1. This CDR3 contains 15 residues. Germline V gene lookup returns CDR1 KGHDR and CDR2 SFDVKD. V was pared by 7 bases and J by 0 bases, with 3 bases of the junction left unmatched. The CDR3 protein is CATSRGQGSYNEQFF. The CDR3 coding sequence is TGTGCCACCAGCAGGGGACAGGGCTCCTACAATGAGCAGTTCTTC.

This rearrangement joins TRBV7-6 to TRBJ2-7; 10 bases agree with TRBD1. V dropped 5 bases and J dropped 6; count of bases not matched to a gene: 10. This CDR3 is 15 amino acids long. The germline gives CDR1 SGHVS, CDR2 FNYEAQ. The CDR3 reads CASSRRPGQGLEQYF. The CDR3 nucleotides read TGTGCCAGCAGCCGAAGACCGGGACAGGGGCTCGAGCAGTACTTC.

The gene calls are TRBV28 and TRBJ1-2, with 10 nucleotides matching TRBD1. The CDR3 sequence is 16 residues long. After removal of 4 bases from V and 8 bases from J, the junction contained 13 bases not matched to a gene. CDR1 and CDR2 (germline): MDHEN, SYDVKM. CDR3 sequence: CASSSAGTGVVGGYTF. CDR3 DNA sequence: TGTGCCAGCAGTTCCGCCGGGACAGGGGTCGTAGGCGGCTACACCTTC.

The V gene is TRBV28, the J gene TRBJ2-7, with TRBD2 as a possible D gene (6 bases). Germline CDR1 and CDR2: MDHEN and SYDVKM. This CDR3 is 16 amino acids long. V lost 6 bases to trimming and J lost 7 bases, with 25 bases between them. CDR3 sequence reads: CASSMFIGTPGEEQYF. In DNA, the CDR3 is TGTGCCAGCAGCATGTTTATCGGGACTCCCGGGGAAGAGCAGTACTTC.

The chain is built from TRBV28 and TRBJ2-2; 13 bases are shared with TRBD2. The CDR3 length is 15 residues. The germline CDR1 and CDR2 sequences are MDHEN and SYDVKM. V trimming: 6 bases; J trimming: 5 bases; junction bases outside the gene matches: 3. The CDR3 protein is CASSLGLAGTGELFF. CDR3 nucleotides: TGTGCCAGCAGCCTGGGACTAGCGGGAACCGGGGAGCTGTTTTTT.

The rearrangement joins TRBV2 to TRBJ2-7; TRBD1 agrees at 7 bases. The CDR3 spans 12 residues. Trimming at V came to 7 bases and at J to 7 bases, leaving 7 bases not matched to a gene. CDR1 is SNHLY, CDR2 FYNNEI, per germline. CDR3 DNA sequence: TGTGCCAGCACCAGGGGGACATCGGAGCAGTACTTC. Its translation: CASTRGTSEQYF.

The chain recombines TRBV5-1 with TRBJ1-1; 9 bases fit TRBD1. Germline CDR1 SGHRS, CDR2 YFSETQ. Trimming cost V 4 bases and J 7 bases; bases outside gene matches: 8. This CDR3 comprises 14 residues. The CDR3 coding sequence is TGCGCCAGCAGCAATCCCACAGGGGGCGGTGAAGCTTTCTTT. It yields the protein CASSNPTGGGEAFF. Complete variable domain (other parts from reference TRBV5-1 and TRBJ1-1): KAGVTQTPRYLIKTRGQQVTLSCSPISGHRSVSWYQQTPGQGLQFLFEYFSETQRNKGNFPGRFSGRQFSNSRSEMNVSTLELGDSALYLCASSNPTGGGEAFFGQGTRLTVV.